This TCR beta chain was sequenced in a study of technical replicates of blood from a handful of donors (dated by TCRdb to 2016 to 2017). Library method: the immunoSEQ multiplex PCR assay. The source is immuneACCESS, and TCRdb retained only in-frame sequences with V and J called. Part of the clones is not carried over; for the studies checked, unresolved V genes explain less than half of this, and the remainder is unexplained. Counted in this sample were 60,000 to 90,000 clones; nearly 98% of them appeared once. Almost 0.3% of the sample goes to the ten largest clones. As for this clone: Which antigen it targets is not known. Base qualities are missing; no much larger clone stands one base away.

The germline V gene sets CDR1 to LGHNA and CDR2 to YNFKEQ. For this chain, trimming is 0 bases at the V end and 9 bases at the J end, and the number of junction bases without a gene match is 7. Its CDR3 holds 16 amino acids, cysteine through phenylalanine. The kept DNA is CDR3 alone, 48 bases in frame from the first base. The specimen sequenced was T cells isolated from PBMCs. The clonotype was recovered from a human donor in good health. The sequence is built from TRBV4-2 and TRBJ2-2, and 10 junction bases match TRBD1. The sequenced DNA is TGTGCCAGCAGCCAAGACGGACAGGGGGAAGAGAGGGAGCTGTTTTTT. Translated, this is CASSQDGQGEERELFF.